Each of the 15 T cell receptor beta chains below was sequenced from the same sample in a study of cytotoxic CD8 clonotypes in ibrutinib-treated CLL. The data were produced by immunoSEQ multiplex PCR, yet TCRdb's version contains in-frame clones alone and is incomplete. The table shows 200,000 to 250,000 clones, with approximately 75% occurring only once. Specimen: PBMCs, collected after 12 months of ibrutinib treatment. The receptor set was obtained from a human donor with chronic lymphocytic leukemia.

The genes are TRBV30 and TRBJ2-7, with a tentative D call TRBD1 (5 bases). The germline V gene has CDR1 GTSNPN and CDR2 SVGIG (reference sequence). The V end lost 6 bases, the J end lost 6 bases, and 12 bases lay between the germline ends. The CDR3 has 11 amino acids. The DNA for the CDR3 is TGTGCCTGTCGCCCTACAGGCGAGCAGTACTTC. It translates to CACRPTGEQYF.

The chain links TRBV18 to TRBJ1-5; D possibly corresponds to TRBD1 (5 bases). V was pared by 5 bases and J by 4 bases, with 9 bases between. This CDR3 comprises 13 residues. Germline values: CDR1 KGHSH, CDR2 LQKENI. CDR3 DNA sequence: TGTGCCAGCTCAGAACAGGAAAATCAGCCCCAGCATTTT. Translating gives CASSEQENQPQHF.

Only a few counts were recorded for this clone. CDR3 nucleotides: TGTGCCAGCAGCGTGTCACAGGGGAGTGGGGCCAACGTCCTGACTTTC. It specifies CASSVSQGSGANVLTF. The chain is built from TRBV9 and TRBJ2-6; TRBD1 aligns across 7 bases. After removal of 2 bases from V and 3 bases from J, the junction contained 5 bases not matched to a gene. CDR1 is SGDLS and CDR2 is YYNGEE in the germline V gene. This CDR3 has 16 amino acids.

The chain employs TRBV5-1 and TRBJ1-3; 9 bases are a match to TRBD1. This CDR3 region has 16 residues. Germline V gene sequence: CDR1 SGHRS, CDR2 YFSETQ. Trimming cost V 4 bases and J 1 base; bases outside gene matches: 6. The CDR3 here is CASSAGDRVSGNTIYF. The CDR3 DNA follows: TGCGCCAGCAGCGCGGGGGACAGGGTATCTGGAAACACCATATATTTT.

The chain links TRBV6-6 to TRBJ1-6; D gene unclear. The V end lost 6 bases, the J end lost 2 bases, and 11 bases lay between the germline ends. This CDR3 is 15 amino acids long. Germline loops: CDR1 MNHNY, CDR2 SVGAGI (reference sequence). The CDR3 spells CASSPTGTYNSPLHF. The CDR3 coding sequence is TGTGCCAGCAGCCCTACCGGGACCTATAATTCACCCCTCCACTTT.

Only one count was recorded for this clone. V gene TRBV5-8 combines with J gene TRBJ2-1; tentative D call: TRBD1 (6 bases). Per the germline V gene, CDR1 is SGHTS and CDR2 is YDEGEE. V lost 4 bases, J lost 12 bases, and 14 bases lay in between. The CDR3 runs to 12 residues. DNA of the CDR3: TGTGCCAGCAGCCCCCAGGGGTATAGGCAGTTCTTC. Its protein product is CASSPQGYRQFF.

This rearrangement joins TRBV13 to TRBJ2-1; D perhaps matches TRBD2 (6 bases). The CDR3 sequence is 14 residues long. Germline V gene data show CDR1 as PRHDT and CDR2 as FYEKMQ (reference sequence). V lost 1 base and J lost 9, with 13 bases in between. This CDR3 reads CASSLVLAGGEQFF. CDR3 sequence (DNA): TGTGCCAGCAGCTTAGTACTAGCAGGCGGTGAGCAGTTCTTC.

The chain is built from TRBV29-1 and TRBJ2-1; 9 bases match TRBD2. Germline V gene sequence: CDR1 SQVTM, CDR2 ANQGSEA. The CDR3 is made up of 16 amino acids. The V segment lost 6 bases and the J segment 0 bases; nucleotides outside the gene matches: 9. CDR3 sequence reads: CSVLGLAKSSYNEQFF. The CDR3 region has the DNA TGCAGCGTCCTCGGACTAGCGAAAAGCTCCTACAATGAGCAGTTCTTC.

V and J are TRBV4-3 and TRBJ2-3; unclear D gene. The CDR3 extends over 11 amino acids. Germline lookup yields CDR1 LGHNA and CDR2 YSLEER. V gave up 4 bases and J gave up 5 bases, with 4 bases separating them. The CDR3 here is CASSLEDTQYF. The CDR3 region has the DNA TGCGCCAGCAGCCTCGAAGATACGCAGTATTTT.

The chain links TRBV6-6 to TRBJ1-1; D ambiguous. V was shortened by 6 bases and J by 1 base, with 9 bases between the two germline ends. The V gene's germline CDR1 is MNHNY and CDR2 SVGAGI (reference sequence). This CDR3 is 13 amino acids long. The CDR3 DNA is TGTGCCAGCAGGTACGATGGGAACACTGAAGCTTTCTTT. This codes for CASRYDGNTEAFF.

On this clone itself: One end of the junction fails to match germline, which may point to a read error. The rearrangement joins TRBV20-1 to TRBJ2-7; TRBD1 matches 10 bases. CDR1 DFQATT and CDR2 SNEGSKA come from the germline V gene (reference sequence). The CDR3 is made up of 11 amino acids. The CDR3: CSARARQGALF. The CDR3 coding sequence is TGCAGTGCTAGAGCTCGACAGGGGGCCCTATTC.

This clone occurred a few times. J is TRBJ1-2 and V is TRBV4-1; D is unresolved. Trimming stripped 1 base from V and 3 bases from J, with 12 bases between. Per germline, CDR1 MGHRA and CDR2 YSYEKL. CDR3 length: 15 residues. CDR3 amino acids: CASSQAESRDYGYTF. CDR3 nucleotide sequence: TGCGCCAGCAGCCAAGCGGAGAGCAGAGACTATGGCTACACCTTC.

This clone was seen only once. This sequence joins TRBV9 and TRBJ1-3, with D uncertain. The CDR3 totals 15 residues. V lost 0 bases and J 1 base, leaving 8 bases between the germline ends. Germline V gene data show CDR1 as SGDLS and CDR2 as YYNGEE. The CDR3 DNA is TGTGCCAGCAGCGTAGGAGTAGCTTCTGGAAACACCATATATTTT. Translating gives CASSVGVASGNTIYF.

The chain couples TRBV7-2 to TRBJ2-2; no firm D call. The CDR3 has 13 residues. CDR1 SGHTA and CDR2 FQGNSA come from the germline V gene. V was clipped by 5 bases and J by 6 bases, with 10 bases between them. The DNA for the CDR3 is TGTGCCAGCAGCCCTCGCAGCGCCGGGGAGCTGTTTTTT. This translates into CASSPRSAGELFF.

The J gene is TRBJ2-2, the V gene TRBV19, with a tentative D call TRBD2 (6 bases). Deletions cut 8 bases from V and 6 bases from J, with 13 bases between. Germline CDR1 and CDR2: LNHDA and SQIVND (reference sequence). There are 13 residues in the CDR3. DNA for the CDR3: TGTGCCAGTCGCCAGGGAGGCCCCGGGGAGCTGTTTTTT. This encodes CASRQGGPGELFF.